One sample yielded the 27 T cell receptor beta chains listed below, sequenced in a study of shared T cell receptors in the human thymus. Some clones are missing from TCRdb's copy, which holds only in-frame ones; the method was immunoSEQ multiplex PCR. The repertoire holds approximately 580,000 clones, with around 78% as singletons. These data were likewise used in another study, on human thymus T cells.

Sample: thymocytes. The source is a boy in the first two years of life with a congenital heart defect.

J is TRBJ2-7 and V is TRBV11-2, with 8 bases lining up with TRBD2. Germline CDR1 SGHAT, CDR2 FQNNGV. The CDR3 length is 17 residues. Trimming took 7 bases from V and 3 from J; bases not matched to a gene: 17. Written as DNA, the CDR3 is TGTGCCAGCACCCGACATCAGACGGGAGGGAGGATCTACGAGCAGTACTTC. Protein: CASTRHQTGGRIYEQYF. Filled out from reference TRBV11-2 and TRBJ2-7, the complete variable domain reads EAGVAQSPRYKIIEKRQSVAFWCNPISGHATLYWYQQILGQGPKLLIQFQNNGVVDDSQLPKDRFSAERLKGVDSTLKIQPAKLEDSAVYLCASTRHQTGGRIYEQYFGPGTRLTVT.

The V and J genes are TRBV30 and TRBJ2-7; weak D call: TRBD2 (5 bases). With 1 base removed from V and 3 bases from J, the gap between germline ends came to 16 bases. Germline values: CDR1 GTSNPN, CDR2 SVGIG (reference sequence). The CDR3 totals 15 residues. CDR3 sequence (DNA): TGTGCCTGGAGTGGCATCCCCGGGATCCACTACGAGCAGTACTTC. It yields the protein CAWSGIPGIHYEQYF.

This chain links TRBV19 with TRBJ2-7; 9 bases match TRBD2. CDR1 is LNHDA and CDR2 is SQIVND in the germline V gene (reference sequence). The CDR3 has 13 residues. J lost 5 bases, V lost 9 bases, and 8 bases had no gene match. The CDR3 spells CASRAGGVDEQYF. The CDR3 coding sequence is TGTGCCAGCCGAGCGGGAGGCGTCGACGAGCAGTACTTC. Filled out from reference TRBV19 and TRBJ2-7, the complete variable domain reads DGGITQSPKYLFRKEGQNVTLSCEQNLNHDAMYWYRQDPGQGLRLIYYSQIVNDFQKGDIAEGYSVSREKKESFPLTVTSAQKNPTAFYLCASRAGGVDEQYFGPGTRLTVT.

Worth noting for this clone: This specimen includes other DNA sequences encoding the same CDR3. This chain links TRBV27 with TRBJ1-2; the match to TRBD1 covers 8 bases. The germline CDR1 and CDR2 sequences are MNHEY and SMNVEV (reference sequence). The junction had 8 bases not matched to a gene; V was cut back by 6 bases and J by 2 bases. The CDR3 extends over 15 amino acids. The CDR3 here is CASSLSGTGNYGYTF. Written as DNA, the CDR3 is TGTGCCAGCAGCCTTTCCGGGACAGGAAACTATGGCTACACCTTC.

The chain couples TRBV18 to TRBJ2-7; D unresolved. Trimming removed 0 bases at V and 3 bases at J, with 9 bases between. The CDR3 consists of 14 residues. Germline V gene data show CDR1 as KGHSH and CDR2 as LQKENI. CDR3 DNA sequence: TGTGCCAGCTCACCACCGCGACACCACTACGAGCAGTACTTC. This encodes CASSPPRHHYEQYF.

This clone was observed a handful of times. V gene TRBV27 combines with J gene TRBJ2-1, with D perhaps matching TRBD1 (5 bases). Germline assignment: CDR1 MNHEY and CDR2 SMNVEV (reference sequence). The CDR3 is 13 amino acids. The V and J ends lost 1 base and 10 bases respectively, with 11 bases between them. CDR3: CASSLFDSSEQFF. In DNA form, the CDR3 reads TGTGCCAGCAGTTTATTTGACAGCAGCGAGCAGTTCTTC.

CDR3: CASSQDPLGLADNEQFF. The CDR3 DNA reads TGTGCCAGCAGCCAAGACCCGCTCGGACTAGCGGACAATGAGCAGTTCTTC. The V gene is TRBV4-2, the J gene TRBJ2-1, with 10 bases aligning to TRBD2. CDR1 and CDR2 from the germline V gene are LGHNA and YNFKEQ. This CDR3 has 17 residues. V lost 0 bases and J lost 5; bases outside the gene matches: 7.

This clone has only a few counts. The chain employs TRBV27 and TRBJ2-2, with D possibly being TRBD2 (6 bases). The V end lost 5 bases, the J end lost 4 bases, and 8 bases lay between the germline ends. The CDR3 loop spans 13 amino acids. Per germline, CDR1 MNHEY and CDR2 SMNVEV (reference sequence). The chain's CDR3 is CASSGGITGELFF. Here the CDR3 DNA reads TGTGCCAGCAGTGGGGGGATCACCGGGGAGCTGTTTTTT.

The chain is built from TRBV6-1 and TRBJ1-1; maybe TRBD1 (5 bases). Germline CDR1 MNHNS, CDR2 SASEGT. Between the trimmed V and J ends, which lost 10 bases and 1 base, there was a span of 13 bases. The CDR3 extends over 13 amino acids. The CDR3 DNA sequence: TGTGCCACTCCGACAGACCAGAACACTGAAGCTTTCTTT. As protein: CATPTDQNTEAFF.

V usage is TRBV10-3 and J usage is TRBJ2-1; 9 positions agree with TRBD2. Germline V gene data show CDR1 as ENHRY and CDR2 as SYGVKD. The ends lost 10 bases at V and 6 bases at J; junction bases unmatched: 7. CDR3 length: 13 amino acids. CDR3 DNA sequence: TGTGCCACAACTAGCGGGTCCACCAATGAGCAGTTCTTC. It specifies CATTSGSTNEQFF.

This chain links TRBV6-6 with TRBJ2-3, with a possible D match to TRBD2 (5 bases). CDR3 size: 15 residues. CDR1 MNHNY and CDR2 SVGAGI come from the germline V gene (reference sequence). Trimming removed 9 bases at V and 4 bases at J, with 20 bases between. The CDR3 region is CASQLGPRGPDTQYF. CDR3 coding DNA: TGTGCCAGTCAATTAGGGCCTCGGGGTCCAGATACGCAGTATTTT.

This chain links TRBV28 with TRBJ2-7; 7 bases are a match to TRBD1. The V and J ends lost 1 base and 4 bases, in that order; junction bases with no gene match: 10. The germline V gene encodes CDR1 MDHEN and CDR2 SYDVKM. The CDR3 has 16 amino acids. CDR3 in DNA: TGTGCCAGCAGTTTATCGGGCAGGGGGTTTTCTTACGAGCAGTACTTC. Translating gives CASSLSGRGFSYEQYF.

The chain links TRBV11-2 to TRBJ2-7; TRBD2 aligns across 8 bases. The CDR3 sequence is 15 residues long. Germline CDR1 is SGHAT and CDR2 is FQNNGV. The V segment lost 5 bases and the J segment 0 bases; nucleotides outside the gene matches: 6. CDR3 loop: CASSPREGGSYEQYF. CDR3 DNA sequence: TGTGCCAGCAGCCCCCGGGAGGGCGGCTCCTACGAGCAGTACTTC.

This chain links TRBV11-3 with TRBJ2-7; TRBD2 agrees at 8 bases. The CDR3 runs 15 residues. V lost 1 base and J lost 5; bases outside the gene matches: 7. CDR1 is SGHNT, CDR2 YENEEA, per germline. Written as DNA, the CDR3 is TGTGCCAGCAGCTTAGTACGGGAGGGCCGGAACGAGCAGTACTTC. As protein: CASSLVREGRNEQYF.

The V call is TRBV5-8, the J call TRBJ2-3, with a tentative D call TRBD2 (5 bases). The CDR3 spans 13 residues. Germline V gives CDR1 SGHTS, CDR2 YDEGEE. Trimming shortened V by 9 bases and J by 1 base, and 12 bases separated the two germline ends. The CDR3 nucleotides read TGTGCCATCCCCAGCGGAGGCACAGATACGCAGTATTTT. It is translated as CAIPSGGTDTQYF.

V gene TRBV29-1 combines with J gene TRBJ2-7; possibly TRBD2 for D (5 bases). Trimming stripped 5 bases from V and 4 bases from J, with 9 bases between. The germline gives CDR1 SQVTM, CDR2 ANQGSEA. The CDR3 runs to 11 residues. The CDR3 loop reads CSVPGKYEQYF. CDR3 coding DNA: TGCAGCGTTCCGGGGAAGTACGAGCAGTACTTC.

The genes are TRBV27 and TRBJ2-1, with TRBD2 identical over 7 bases. This CDR3 is 17 amino acids long. Losses at the gene ends were 3 bases for V and 5 bases for J; bases not matched to a gene: 13. CDR1 and CDR2 from the germline V gene are MNHEY and SMNVEV (reference sequence). This CDR3 is CASSFGLLREVNNEQFF. In DNA form, the CDR3 reads TGTGCCAGCAGTTTCGGGCTGTTACGGGAGGTGAACAATGAGCAGTTCTTC.

The chain employs TRBV5-5 and TRBJ2-7, with 8 bases that match TRBD1. Germline CDR1 SGHKS, CDR2 YYEKEE (reference sequence). The CDR3 spans 13 residues. After removal of 4 bases from V and 6 bases from J, the junction contained 6 bases not matched to a gene. CDR3 in amino acids: CASSTGTGREQYF. CDR3 DNA sequence: TGTGCCAGCAGCACTGGGACAGGACGCGAGCAGTACTTC.

The gene calls are TRBV6-5 and TRBJ1-1, with D possibly being TRBD1 (5 bases). Germline values: CDR1 MNHEY, CDR2 SVGAGI. The germline V and J ends were trimmed by 2 bases and 0 bases, with 13 bases remaining between them. There are 16 residues in the CDR3. CDR3 sequence: CASSYLVGQMNTEAFF. DNA of the CDR3: TGTGCCAGCAGTTACCTGGTGGGGCAGATGAACACTGAAGCTTTCTTT.

The chain joins TRBV27 to TRBJ2-7, with 13 positions matching TRBD2. The germline V gene encodes CDR1 MNHEY and CDR2 SMNVEV (reference sequence). The V and J ends lost 10 bases and 6 bases, in that order; junction bases with no gene match: 6. The CDR3 covers 13 residues. The DNA of the CDR3 is TGTGCCACCCGAGGACTAGCGGGAGTCGAGCAGTACTTC. Its translation: CATRGLAGVEQYF.

There are a few counts of this clone. The V gene is TRBV28, the J gene TRBJ2-5, with TRBD1 matching over 7 bases. The ends lost 6 bases at V and 1 base at J; junction bases unmatched: 17. The V gene's germline CDR1 is MDHEN and CDR2 SYDVKM. This CDR3 is 18 amino acids long. CDR3 nucleotides: TGTGCCAGCAGGGCTGGGACAGCCGGCCGACCAAGCCAAGAGACCCAGTACTTC. Its protein product is CASRAGTAGRPSQETQYF.

The genes are TRBV5-1 and TRBJ2-2; TRBD2 matches at 11 bases. J gave up 2 bases and V 4 bases, and 4 bases lay outside the gene matches. Germline V lookup: CDR1 SGHRS, CDR2 YFSETQ. There are 16 residues in the CDR3. For the CDR3, the DNA is TGCGCCAGCAGCGCGGGACTAGCGGAAAACACCGGGGAGCTGTTTTTT. Translated: CASSAGLAENTGELFF.

A word on this clone: The junction does not match germline at one end; this may be a read error. The rearrangement links TRBV5-1 to TRBJ2-7; perhaps TRBD2 as D (6 bases). Germline CDR1 is SGHRS and CDR2 is YFSETQ. This CDR3 region has 15 residues. CDR3 protein: CASSYGAEGQAGTKF. In DNA, the CDR3 is TGCGCCAGCAGCTACGGTGCGGAGGGGCAGGCGGGAACAAAGTTC.

The chain couples TRBV15 to TRBJ2-7; D perhaps matches TRBD2 (5 bases). Germline CDR1 LNHNV, CDR2 YYDKDF (reference sequence). V was clipped by 4 bases and J by 6 bases, with 10 bases between them. This CDR3 region has 12 residues. The CDR3 loop is CATSKTAGEQYF. The CDR3 DNA is TGTGCCACCAGCAAGACGGCGGGCGAGCAGTACTTC.

V is TRBV27 and J is TRBJ1-5; possibly TRBD1 for D (5 bases). V was clipped by 4 bases and J by 1 base, with 11 bases between them. The CDR3 sequence is 15 residues long. Germline V gene data show CDR1 as MNHEY and CDR2 as SMNVEV (reference sequence). Here the CDR3 DNA reads TGTGCCAGCAGTTATGGGGAGGGGAGCAATCAGCCCCAGCATTTT. Its translation: CASSYGEGSNQPQHF.

The chain carries TRBV18 and TRBJ1-2; 8 nucleotides align to TRBD1. J was trimmed by 1 base and V by 0 bases; bases with no gene match: 1. This CDR3 has 15 residues. Germline V gives CDR1 KGHSH, CDR2 LQKENI. The chain's CDR3 is CASSPPTGGNYGYTF. The CDR3 DNA reads TGTGCCAGCTCACCACCTACAGGGGGTAACTATGGCTACACCTTC.

The DNA for the CDR3 is TGTGCCAGCAGTTTATCGACAGGGGTAGAGAAGACTGAAGCTTTCTTT. This sequence encodes CASSLSTGVEKTEAFF. The chain is built from TRBV27 and TRBJ1-1, with 8 nucleotides matching TRBD1. CDR3 size: 16 residues. Germline V gives CDR1 MNHEY, CDR2 SMNVEV (reference sequence). V lost 0 bases and J lost 5; bases outside the gene matches: 8.